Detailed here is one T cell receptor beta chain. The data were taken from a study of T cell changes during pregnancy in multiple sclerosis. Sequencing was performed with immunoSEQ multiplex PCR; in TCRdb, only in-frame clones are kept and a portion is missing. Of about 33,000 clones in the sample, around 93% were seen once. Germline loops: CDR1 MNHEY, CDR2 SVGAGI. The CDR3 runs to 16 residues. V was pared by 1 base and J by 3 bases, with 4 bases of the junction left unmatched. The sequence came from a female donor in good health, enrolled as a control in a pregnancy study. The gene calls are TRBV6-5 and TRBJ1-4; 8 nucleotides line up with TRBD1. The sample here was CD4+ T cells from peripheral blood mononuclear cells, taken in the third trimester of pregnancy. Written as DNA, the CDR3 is TGTGCCAGCAGTTACTTGAACAGGGGGGCTAATGAAAAACTGTTTTTT. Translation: CASSYLNRGANEKLFF.